This entry features one TCR beta chain sequence. Its antigen remains unknown. These data belong to a study of T cell responses to AZD1222 COVID-19 vaccine. Study findings and constraints: All repertoire sampling was performed exclusively after the peak T cell response. Close to half of all spike-specific TCRs reportedly target regions of the variants that are unmutated. Among those given AZD1222, only 6 or 7 were seropositive at baseline. Donor demographics were predominantly white British with a female majority; clonal diversity may be underestimated.

The method was immunoSEQ multiplex PCR; TCRdb's version includes in-frame clones alone and lacks a portion of them. Among 150,000 to 200,000 clones listed, roughly nine tenths were seen once. The V end was cut by 2 bases, the J end by 8 bases, with 10 bases between. The CDR3 contains 14 residues. Germline V CDR1 and CDR2: MDHEN, SYDVKM. The sequences come from peripheral blood, collected 28 days after the second AZD1222 dose. This receptor was identified in an adult who received the AZD1222 COVID-19 vaccine. The chain carries TRBV28 and TRBJ1-6; a weak D match, TRBD1 (5 bases). CDR3 DNA sequence: TGTGCCAGCAGTTTAGGGGGTACGCATTCACCCCTCCACTTT. It translates to CASSLGGTHSPLHF.